The entry below gives a single T cell receptor (beta chain) sequence along with its context. Antigen unknown. The data were taken from a study of T cell responses to AZD1222 COVID-19 vaccine. Study-level findings and limits: The breadth and depth of Spike-specific TCRs increased once two AZD1222 doses had been given. Per reports, nearly half of all spike-specific TCRs target regions that are unmutated in variants. Baseline seropositivity characterized only a handful of AZD1222 recipients. Donors, mostly white British, included more females; clonal diversity was possibly underestimated.

Method: immunoSEQ multiplex PCR; TCRdb's copy keeps in-frame clones and lacks some. The repertoire includes fewer than 75,000 clones, around nine tenths of them detected once, and about 6% sits in the top ten. The V end lost 2 bases, the J end lost 0 bases, and 7 bases lay between the germline ends. Germline values: CDR1 SGHVS, CDR2 FQNEAQ. The CDR3 is 14 amino acids. The receptor was derived from an adult who received the MenACWY meningococcal vaccine as a control. The V call is TRBV7-8, the J call TRBJ1-1; D is ambiguous. The sample was peripheral blood, taken 28 days after the second dose of the MenACWY control vaccine. The CDR3 here is CASSLSPLNTEAFF. CDR3 bases: TGTGCCAGCAGCTTAAGCCCGTTGAACACTGAAGCTTTCTTT.